This T cell receptor beta chain came from a study of Graves' ophthalmopathy and Graves' hyperthyroidism. Study as a whole: There was a collection of peripheral blood at initial diagnosis, before any treatment.

In this sample, this clonotype turned up a few times. As yet, its antigen is unknown. Using RNA transcripts, the TCR beta CDR3 regions were amplified. Following a first-round RT-PCR that used HTBI primers, a second-round multiplex PCR was carried out. TCRdb redid the calling of the multiplex PCR reads with MiXCR, one entry per CDR3 protein. The table records under 800,000 distinct CDR3 sequences, 20% to 25% of them present only once. Study-wide points: In predicting ophthalmopathy progression, the model reached around 65% sensitivity and 72% to 85% specificity.

This clonotype was obtained from a woman younger than 35 with stable Graves' hyperthyroidism. Some clones in this sample may be carry-over from other donors' samples. Sequenced material: peripheral blood.

CDR3 nucleotides: TGTGCCAGCCATCGGGGATACGGGTTGAACACTGAAGCTTTCTTT. Translating gives CASHRGYGLNTEAFF. The chain uses TRBV12-3 or TRBV12-4 and TRBJ1-1; D remains unclear. V dropped 8 bases and J dropped 0 bases, with 16 bases sitting between them. This CDR3 region has 15 residues.